This T cell receptor beta chain was recorded in a study of blood T cell repertoires in COVID-19. Study details: Sources were T cells, B-cell-depleted T cells, or PBMCs; the material itself was cDNA or gDNA.

The protocol was immunoSEQ multiplex PCR, while the TCRdb copy is restricted to in-frame clones and leaves out a portion. Of about 110,000 clones listed, about 85% are singletons. V was pared by 3 bases and J by 8 bases, with 10 bases between. The CDR3 loop spans 12 amino acids. The germline V gene has CDR1 KGHSH and CDR2 LQKENI. The receptor comes from a woman in her 70s with acute or convalescent COVID-19. The V and J genes are TRBV18 and TRBJ1-2; possible D gene TRBD1, 6 bases. The sequencing input was peripheral blood. Here the CDR3 DNA reads TGTGCCAGCTCACCGGACAGAAACGGCTACACCTTC. Amino acids: CASSPDRNGYTF. Full variable domain (rest looked up from reference TRBV18 and TRBJ1-2): NAGVMQNPRHLVRRRGQEARLRCSPMKGHSHVYWYRQLPEEGLKFMVYLQKENIIDESGMPKERFSAEFPKEGPSILRIQQVVRGDSAAYFCASSPDRNGYTFGSGTRLTVV.